The 32 T cell receptor beta chains below all came from one sample that was sequenced in a study of cytotoxic CD8 clonotypes in ibrutinib-treated CLL. Produced via immunoSEQ multiplex PCR; TCRdb's table is partial and in-frame only. The sample carries 190,000 or so clones, roughly 72% recorded once. Specimen: PBMCs, collected after 24 months of ibrutinib treatment. These TCRs come from a human donor with chronic lymphocytic leukemia.

This clone was detected only a few times. The chain has TRBV18 and TRBJ1-1; no clear D. Trimming left V 9 bases short and J 3 bases short, with 14 bases between. CDR1 is KGHSH and CDR2 is LQKENI in the germline V gene. This CDR3 region has 13 residues. The CDR3: CASSQLQDTEAFF. CDR3 nucleotides: TGTGCCAGTAGCCAACTTCAGGACACTGAAGCTTTCTTT. The entire variable domain, with the rest obtained from reference TRBV18 and TRBJ1-1, is as follows: NAGVMQNPRHLVRRRGQEARLRCSPMKGHSHVYWYRQLPEEGLKFMVYLQKENIIDESGMPKERFSAEFPKEGPSILRIQQVVRGDSAAYFCASSQLQDTEAFFGQGTRLTVV.

This clone was seen just once. V gene TRBV19 combines with J gene TRBJ2-1, with TRBD2 matching over 14 bases. V lost 5 bases, J lost 9 bases, and 9 bases stayed unmatched. The germline V gene encodes CDR1 LNHDA and CDR2 SQIVND (reference sequence). The CDR3 extends over 16 amino acids. CDR3 amino acids: CASSAAGLAGVGEQFF. DNA of the CDR3: TGTGCCAGTAGTGCAGCGGGACTAGCGGGAGTAGGTGAGCAGTTCTTC.

With regard to this clone: The identical CDR3 is also encoded by other nucleotide sequences in the sample. The chain carries TRBV9 and TRBJ1-4; possibly TRBD1 for D (5 bases). This CDR3 spans 14 amino acids. In germline, CDR1 is SGDLS, CDR2 YYNGEE. V dropped 0 bases and J dropped 5 bases, with 8 bases sitting between them. In nucleotides, the CDR3 is TGTGCCAGCAGCGTAGCGGGGGAAAATGAAAAACTGTTTTTT. Translated, it gives CASSVAGENEKLFF.

This clone was seen only once. The V and J genes are TRBV7-9 and TRBJ2-1, with D perhaps matching TRBD2 (5 bases). This CDR3 has 14 amino acids. Trimming removed 1 base from V and 9 bases from J, with 13 bases in between. The germline gives CDR1 SEHNR, CDR2 FQNEAQ (reference sequence). In DNA form, the CDR3 reads TGTGCCAGCAGCTTAGGCCGGGAATTTACTGAGCAGTTCTTC. Amino acid sequence: CASSLGREFTEQFF.

The chain links TRBV2 to TRBJ2-7, with 9 bases aligning to TRBD1. CDR3 length equals 14 residues. CDR1 and CDR2 from the germline V gene are SNHLY and FYNNEI. J was trimmed by 6 bases and V by 6 bases; bases with no gene match: 9. The DNA for the CDR3 is TGTGCCAGCAGAAGACAGGGGGGATGGATCGAGCAGTACTTC. Translating it yields CASRRQGGWIEQYF.

The chain recombines TRBV30 with TRBJ1-4, with D possibly TRBD1 on 5 matching bases. Germline V gene data show CDR1 as GTSNPN and CDR2 as SVGIG (reference sequence). The CDR3 consists of 14 residues. V lost 0 bases to trimming and J lost 8 bases, with 13 bases between them. The CDR3 region is CAWSVGGSDEKLFF. CDR3 in DNA: TGTGCCTGGAGTGTGGGGGGGTCGGACGAAAAACTGTTTTTT.

CDR3 loop: CASSLEVGAGARYEQYF. The CDR3 DNA is TGTGCCAGCAGTTTAGAGGTCGGTGCGGGAGCCCGATACGAGCAGTACTTC. This chain uses TRBV28 with TRBJ2-7; 7 bases match TRBD2. After removal of 2 bases from V and 4 bases from J, the junction contained 14 bases not matched to a gene. The CDR3 has 17 residues. Germline lookup yields CDR1 MDHEN and CDR2 SYDVKM.

Here the CDR3 DNA reads TGTGCCAGCAGCTTAGGTCTCGCGGGAGACCACTACGAGCAGTACTTC. Its translation is CASSLGLAGDHYEQYF. This rearrangement joins TRBV13 to TRBJ2-7, with 7 bases aligning to TRBD2. The germline CDR1 and CDR2 sequences are PRHDT and FYEKMQ (reference sequence). Trimming cost V 0 bases and J 3 bases; bases outside gene matches: 8. This CDR3 has 16 amino acids.

The rearrangement joins TRBV4-3 to TRBJ1-5; D is perhaps TRBD1 (6 bases). The CDR3 consists of 14 residues. Per the germline V gene, CDR1 is LGHNA and CDR2 is YSLEER. Trimming removed 3 bases from V and 4 bases from J, with 10 bases in between. CDR3 DNA sequence: TGCGCCAGCAGCCAGGGGGCTCGGAATCAGCCCCAGCATTTT. It encodes CASSQGARNQPQHF.

The chain carries TRBV5-1 and TRBJ2-7; D perhaps matches TRBD2 (6 bases). Per germline, CDR1 SGHRS and CDR2 YFSETQ. This CDR3 is 17 amino acids long. Trimming left V 2 bases short and J 2 bases short, with 20 bases between. The CDR3 DNA reads as TGCGCCAGCAGCTTCACACACGGAGGGGCATCCCCCTACGAGCAGTACTTC. Its translation is CASSFTHGGASPYEQYF.

This clone was recorded once. The gene calls are TRBV5-1 and TRBJ2-7; 7 bases align to TRBD2. Losses at the gene ends were 4 bases for V and 7 bases for J; bases not matched to a gene: 14. The germline V gene has CDR1 SGHRS and CDR2 YFSETQ. The CDR3 consists of 15 residues. The CDR3: CASSPTGTGRVEQYF. CDR3 nucleotides: TGCGCCAGCAGCCCTACCGGGACGGGGAGGGTGGAGCAGTACTTC.

The V call is TRBV4-3, the J call TRBJ2-7; D may be TRBD2 (7 bases). V shed 3 bases and J shed 1 base, with 19 bases lying between them. Germline V gene lookup returns CDR1 LGHNA and CDR2 YSLEER. The CDR3 contains 17 residues. For the CDR3, the DNA is TGCGCCAGCAGCCAGATGGGACGGGGGGCCCGTTCCTACGAGCAGTACTTC. Translation gives CASSQMGRGARSYEQYF.

This clone was seen a few times. This chain links TRBV6-1 with TRBJ1-5; 7 bases agree with TRBD1. Germline values: CDR1 MNHNS, CDR2 SASEGT. This CDR3 region has 13 residues. After removal of 6 bases from V and 6 bases from J, the junction contained 5 bases not matched to a gene. CDR3 region: CASSATGLQPQHF. CDR3 nucleotides: TGTGCCAGCAGCGCGACAGGGCTTCAGCCCCAGCATTTT.

This clone was seen just once. The chain employs TRBV9 and TRBJ2-2, with TRBD2 matching over 12 bases. This CDR3 comprises 17 residues. Germline CDR1 SGDLS, CDR2 YYNGEE. The junction had 10 bases not matched to a gene; V was cut back by 3 bases and J by 7 bases. The CDR3 region is CASSARLAGVRGGELFF. Written as DNA, the CDR3 is TGTGCCAGCAGCGCCAGACTAGCGGGAGTTCGGGGCGGGGAGCTGTTTTTT.

V and J are TRBV6-1 and TRBJ2-7; D ambiguous. The CDR3 is 18 residues long. The V gene's germline CDR1 is MNHNS and CDR2 SASEGT. The V end lost 3 bases, the J end lost 3 bases, and 24 bases lay between the germline ends. The CDR3 reads CASSEVRSNAIPHYEQYF. DNA of the CDR3: TGTGCCAGCAGTGAGGTCAGATCCAACGCTATTCCTCACTACGAGCAGTACTTC.

The chain is built from TRBV27 and TRBJ2-7; TRBD2 matches 7 bases. V trimming: 3 bases; J trimming: 2 bases; junction bases outside the gene matches: 4. There are 14 residues in the CDR3. The V gene's germline CDR1 is MNHEY and CDR2 SMNVEV (reference sequence). Here the CDR3 reads CASSLASGTYEQYF. The CDR3 coding sequence is TGTGCCAGCAGTTTGGCTAGCGGAACCTACGAGCAGTACTTC.

The rearrangement joins TRBV5-1 to TRBJ2-5, with 7 bases matching TRBD1. CDR1 and CDR2 from the germline V gene are SGHRS and YFSETQ. The CDR3 sequence is 14 residues long. Losses at the gene ends were 2 bases for V and 5 bases for J; bases not matched to a gene: 6. CDR3 amino acids: CASSLDRADETQYF. The DNA for the CDR3 is TGCGCCAGCAGCTTAGACAGGGCGGATGAGACCCAGTACTTC.

Only one count was recorded for this clone. This chain uses TRBV4-3 with TRBJ1-1, with TRBD1 matching over 7 bases. The germline CDR1 and CDR2 sequences are LGHNA and YSLEER. The length of the CDR3 is 15 residues. The V segment lost 4 bases and the J segment 8 bases; nucleotides outside the gene matches: 13. Here the CDR3 DNA reads TGCGCCAGCAGCCTCTCCGAACAGGGGTTCGGGGAAGCTTTCTTT. It is translated as CASSLSEQGFGEAFF.

The chain couples TRBV6-5 to TRBJ2-5; TRBD2 might be the D (5 bases). Germline lookup yields CDR1 MNHEY and CDR2 SVGAGI. The length of the CDR3 is 14 residues. V lost 5 bases, J lost 2 bases, and 12 bases lay in between. The CDR3 sequence: CASSRTEFQETQYF. The CDR3 coding sequence is TGTGCCAGCAGTCGGACTGAGTTTCAAGAGACCCAGTACTTC.

The chain joins TRBV6-5 to TRBJ2-1, with D tentatively TRBD1 or TRBD2 (6 bases each). This CDR3 spans 14 amino acids. Trimming removed 0 bases from V and 14 bases from J, with 17 bases in between. Germline loops: CDR1 MNHEY, CDR2 SVGAGI. CDR3 nucleotides: TGTGCCAGCAGTTACTCGGTGGGGGGACACATCGAGTTCTTC. It specifies CASSYSVGGHIEFF.

The gene calls are TRBV9 and TRBJ2-3; 7 bases fit TRBD2. The V and J ends lost 0 bases and 3 bases, in that order; junction bases with no gene match: 4. CDR1 is SGDLS and CDR2 is YYNGEE in the germline V gene. The CDR3 length is 15 residues. CDR3 coding DNA: TGTGCCAGCAGCGTAGAGGCGGGGGTGACAGATACGCAGTATTTT. This gives the protein CASSVEAGVTDTQYF.

This chain uses TRBV5-4 with TRBJ2-7, with D perhaps TRBD1 (5 bases). The CDR3 length is 12 residues. Trimming stripped 3 bases from V and 4 bases from J, with 8 bases between. Germline CDR1 is SGHNT and CDR2 is YYREEE (reference sequence). CDR3 bases: TGTGCCAGCAGCTGGGGCCTATACGAGCAGTACTTC. Protein sequence: CASSWGLYEQYF. The whole variable domain, remainder taken from reference TRBV5-4 and TRBJ2-7, is ETGVTQSPTHLIKTRGQQVTLRCSSQSGHNTVSWYQQALGQGPQFIFQYYREEENGRGNFPPRFSGLQFPNYSSELNVNALELDDSALYLCASSWGLYEQYFGPGTRLTVT.

The sample holds a few counts of this clone. The chain joins TRBV2 to TRBJ2-1; D ambiguous. The CDR3 loop spans 12 amino acids. CDR1 and CDR2 (germline): SNHLY, FYNNEI. The germline V and J ends were trimmed by 6 bases and 5 bases, with 8 bases remaining between them. In nucleotides, the CDR3 is TGTGCCAGCAGCGTTTGGGACAATGAGCAGTTCTTC. Amino acids: CASSVWDNEQFF. Based on the CDR3 plus reference TRBV2 and TRBJ2-1, the full variable domain is EPEVTQTPSHQVTQMGQEVILRCVPISNHLYFYWYRQILGQKVEFLVSFYNNEISEKSEIFDDQFSVERPDGSNFTLKIRSTKLEDSAMYFCASSVWDNEQFFGPGTRLTVL.

This clone has a handful of counts. This chain links TRBV28 with TRBJ1-2, with TRBD1 matching over 7 bases. J lost 2 bases, V lost 5 bases, and 11 bases had no gene match. Germline CDR1 and CDR2: MDHEN and SYDVKM. The CDR3 has 16 residues. CDR3 nucleotides: TGTGCCAGCAGTGCCACCTTACAGGGGAGCAACTATGGCTACACCTTC. It is translated as CASSATLQGSNYGYTF.

The genes are TRBV25-1 and TRBJ2-7; D might be TRBD2 (6 bases). There are 17 residues in the CDR3. Trimming took off 5 bases at V and 0 bases at J, with 20 bases between the two ends. CDR1 is MGHDK and CDR2 is SYGVNS in the germline V gene. The CDR3 is CASSPHGTLRGSYEQYF. In DNA form, the CDR3 reads TGTGCCAGCAGTCCTCACGGGACTTTGAGGGGCTCCTACGAGCAGTACTTC.

This sequence joins TRBV2 and TRBJ1-3; D gene ambiguous. The CDR3 is 15 amino acids. Per germline, CDR1 SNHLY and CDR2 FYNNEI. V was pared by 1 base and J by 0 bases, with 7 bases between. The CDR3 is CASSEEDFSGNTIYF. CDR3 nucleotides: TGTGCCAGCAGTGAAGAGGACTTCTCTGGAAACACCATATATTTT.

The chain employs TRBV7-8 and TRBJ2-5; D not resolved. The CDR3 runs to 14 residues. V was trimmed by 5 bases and J by 2 bases, leaving 12 bases between them. Germline loops: CDR1 SGHVS, CDR2 FQNEAQ. The CDR3 protein is CASSRNSLQETQYF. The CDR3 nucleotides read TGTGCCAGCAGCAGGAATTCCCTTCAAGAGACCCAGTACTTC.

CDR3 amino acids: CASSPGPRGMHEQYF. The CDR3 region has the DNA TGTGCCAGCAGCCCCGGGCCAAGGGGGATGCACGAGCAGTACTTC. The chain carries TRBV6-5 and TRBJ2-7; possible D gene TRBD1, 6 bases. V was trimmed by 6 bases and J by 5 bases, leaving 20 bases between them. Looked up from germline, CDR1 is MNHEY and CDR2 is SVGAGI. The CDR3 has 15 amino acids.

This chain joins TRBV27 and TRBJ2-3, with D unclear. Germline CDR1 reads MNHEY; CDR2 reads SMNVEV (reference sequence). The length of the CDR3 is 15 residues. The V and J ends lost 3 bases and 4 bases respectively, with 14 bases between them. The CDR3 loop reads CASSFFDRPADTQYF. CDR3 bases: TGTGCCAGCAGTTTTTTTGACCGGCCGGCAGATACGCAGTATTTT.

The genes are TRBV5-6 and TRBJ1-2; TRBD1 matches at 7 bases. The trim removed 3 bases at V and 3 bases at J, leaving 5 bases unmatched. The CDR3 extends over 14 amino acids. Germline assignment: CDR1 SGHDT and CDR2 YYEEEE. The CDR3 DNA follows: TGTGCCAGCAGCTGGACAGGAGTGGACTATGGCTACACCTTC. Translating gives CASSWTGVDYGYTF.

The chain links TRBV4-2 to TRBJ1-5, with no clear D. V shed 0 bases and J shed 4 bases, with 4 bases lying between them. The CDR3 has 13 residues. Germline V gene data show CDR1 as LGHNA and CDR2 as YNFKEQ. The CDR3 region is CASSQDPNQPQHF. The CDR3 bases are TGTGCCAGCAGCCAAGATCCGAATCAGCCCCAGCATTTT.

This chain uses TRBV2 with TRBJ2-1; 12 nucleotides align to TRBD2. Trimming cost V 6 bases and J 4 bases; bases outside gene matches: 4. Germline CDR1 SNHLY, CDR2 FYNNEI. The CDR3 sequence is 15 residues long. The CDR3 spells CASRETSGSYNEQFF. The DNA of the CDR3 is TGTGCCAGCAGGGAGACTAGCGGGAGTTACAATGAGCAGTTCTTC.